The rows below give T cell receptor beta chains drawn from one sample of a study of CXCR3 chemokines and chemotherapy response in bladder cancer. MiXCR, run by TCRdb on the PCR reads, gives a single entry per CDR3 protein. The repertoire includes about 8,100 distinct CDR3 sequences, around an eighth of them detected once, and about 16% sits in the top ten. The sample was taken from a patient whose treatment included neoadjuvant chemotherapy. Every receptor here comes from a human donor with bladder cancer that responded to neoadjuvant chemotherapy. Both conserved end residues are part of each CDR3. The D gene is left open where the match is weak. Not all rows give a size; the values are once, few, many and, for expanded clones, a class.

>-|-|TRBV11-1|TRBJ2-7
CASSKDTTYEQYF
>-|-|TRBV12-3/TRBV12-4|TRBJ1-5
CASSLLRGGNQPQHF
>-|TRBD1|TRBV27|TRBJ1-5
CASSFFPSTGRNQPQHF
>medium-sized|TRBD1|TRBV6-5|TRBJ2-2
CASSYRDRSTGELFF
>many|TRBD1|TRBV18|TRBJ2-7
CASSPGDRDSHEQYF
>many|-|TRBV6-1|TRBJ2-7
CASSGDIVYEQYF
>many|TRBD1|TRBV12-5|TRBJ1-1
CASGWTGTPAFF
>-|-|TRBV12-3/TRBV12-4|TRBJ2-6
CASFPGSINSGANVLTF
>medium-sized|-|TRBV19|TRBJ2-7
CASRGRGGYEQYF
>medium-sized|TRBD1|TRBV19|TRBJ2-1
CASSRTGPPAWHNEQFF
>medium-sized|-|TRBV6-1|TRBJ2-7
CASSEGPWSEQYF
>medium-sized|-|TRBV10-3|TRBJ1-2
CAILTGRGYTF
>-|TRBD2|TRBV20-1|TRBJ2-6
CSARLAGGPGANVLTF
>many|-|TRBV6-6|TRBJ1-5
CASSNEVPNQPQHF
>many|TRBD1|TRBV19|TRBJ2-2
CASSIESRGTGELFF
>medium-sized|TRBD1|TRBV19|TRBJ1-4
CASSDRQGNEKLFF
>few|-|TRBV6-1|TRBJ1-5
CASSEGGGVRGQPQHF
>once|TRBD2|TRBV6-6|TRBJ2-1
CASSELAKAEQFF
>medium-sized|TRBD1|TRBV27|TRBJ2-7
CASRTSGGEGEQYF
>many|-|TRBV11-2|TRBJ1-3
CASNSLGNTIYF
>many|-|TRBV10-3|TRBJ2-3
CAISEGTGPQYF
>many|TRBD2|TRBV6-5|TRBJ2-7
CASSYILAEAYEQYF
>many|-|TRBV15|TRBJ1-2
CATSRDPTANNYGYTF
>many|-|TRBV12-3/TRBV12-4|TRBJ1-1
CASSSALTGGTEAFF
>few|TRBD1|TRBV12-3/TRBV12-4|TRBJ2-7
CASRKIGTGSYEQYF
>medium-sized|-|TRBV10-3|TRBJ1-1
CAISDLRGAEAFF
>many|-|TRBV12-3/TRBV12-4|TRBJ1-2
CASSLNGANYGYTF
>many|TRBD2|TRBV7-9|TRBJ2-7
CASTIRRGNEQYF
>many|-|TRBV6-1|TRBJ1-3
CASSGLVSGNTIYF
>medium-sized|TRBD1|TRBV6-1|TRBJ2-2
CASQDRRDTGELFF
>many|TRBD1|TRBV27|TRBJ1-2
CASSPQQGGTNYGYTF
>-|-|TRBV18|TRBJ1-1
CASSPGPRTEAFF
>medium-sized|-|TRBV19|TRBJ1-1
CASSTLGPNTEAFF
>medium-sized|-|TRBV7-2|TRBJ2-7
CASSLVPADTYEQYF
>-|-|TRBV6-2/TRBV6-3|TRBJ1-5
CASSYYPGLNSNQPQHF
>-|TRBD1|TRBV20-1|TRBJ2-3
CSASGQGTDTQYF
>medium-sized|-|TRBV19|TRBJ2-1
CASSMPTGNEQFF
>many|TRBD1|TRBV12-3/TRBV12-4|TRBJ1-2
CASRINRGGIDGYTF
>medium-sized|-|TRBV29-1|TRBJ1-5
CSVELASGQPQHF
>few|TRBD1|TRBV7-9|TRBJ1-4
CASSKYTGTGTTNEKLFF
>large|-|TRBV19|TRBJ1-6
CASSRQGPPLHF
>many|-|TRBV7-2|TRBJ1-4
CASSPKSQGNEKLFF
>many|TRBD1|TRBV7-9|TRBJ2-7
CASSQGDRGDYEQYF
>few|-|TRBV30|TRBJ1-2
CAWSGGPNYGYTF
>many|TRBD1|TRBV6-5|TRBJ1-5
CASRLQGNSNQPQHF
>medium-sized|-|TRBV6-6|TRBJ1-2
CASTQPDGYNYGYTF
>medium-sized|-|TRBV6-6|TRBJ1-2
CASSDPRRSYGYTF
>many|-|TRBV6-6|TRBJ1-5
CASSGRGAGESQPQHF
>many|TRBD1|TRBV19|TRBJ1-3
CASSASGTGQSSGNTIYF
>many|-|TRBV7-9|TRBJ2-5
CASKVQGFETQYF
>many|TRBD1|TRBV7-2|TRBJ1-3
CASSFETGAVGNTIYF
>many|-|TRBV19|TRBJ1-2
CASSKLSRSVGYTF
>-|TRBD1|TRBV30|TRBJ1-1
CAWSYRGRMNTEAFF
>many|-|TRBV11-1|TRBJ1-1
CASSPWGGRITEAFF